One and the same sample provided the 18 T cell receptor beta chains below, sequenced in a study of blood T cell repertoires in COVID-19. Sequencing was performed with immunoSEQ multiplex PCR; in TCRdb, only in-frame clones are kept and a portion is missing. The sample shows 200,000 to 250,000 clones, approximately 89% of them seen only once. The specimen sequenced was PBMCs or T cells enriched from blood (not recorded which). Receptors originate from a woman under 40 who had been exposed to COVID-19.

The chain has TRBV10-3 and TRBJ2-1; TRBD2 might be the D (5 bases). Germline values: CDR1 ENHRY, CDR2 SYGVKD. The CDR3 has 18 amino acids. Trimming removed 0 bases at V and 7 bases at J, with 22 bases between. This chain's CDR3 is CAISESGAGSLTDNEQFF. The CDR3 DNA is TGTGCCATCAGTGAGTCGGGAGCCGGATCCCTGACCGATAATGAGCAGTTCTTC.

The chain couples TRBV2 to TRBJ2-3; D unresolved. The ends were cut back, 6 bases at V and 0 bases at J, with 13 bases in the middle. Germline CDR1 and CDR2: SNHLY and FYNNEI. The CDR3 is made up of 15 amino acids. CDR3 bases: TGTGCCAGCAGCCCACAGATCTCTAGCACAGATACGCAGTATTTT. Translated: CASSPQISSTDTQYF.

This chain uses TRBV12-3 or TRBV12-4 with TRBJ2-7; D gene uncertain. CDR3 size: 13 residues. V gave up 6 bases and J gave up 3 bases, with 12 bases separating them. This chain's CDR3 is CASSDNTRYEQYF. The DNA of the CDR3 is TGTGCCAGCAGCGATAACACCCGCTACGAGCAGTACTTC.

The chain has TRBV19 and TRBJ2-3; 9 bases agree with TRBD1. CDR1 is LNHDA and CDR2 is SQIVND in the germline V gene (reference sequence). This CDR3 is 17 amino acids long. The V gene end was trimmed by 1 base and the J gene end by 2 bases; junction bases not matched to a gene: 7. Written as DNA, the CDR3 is TGTGCCAGTAGTATAGGGACAGGGGCCTTTCCCACAGATACGCAGTATTTT. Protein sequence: CASSIGTGAFPTDTQYF.

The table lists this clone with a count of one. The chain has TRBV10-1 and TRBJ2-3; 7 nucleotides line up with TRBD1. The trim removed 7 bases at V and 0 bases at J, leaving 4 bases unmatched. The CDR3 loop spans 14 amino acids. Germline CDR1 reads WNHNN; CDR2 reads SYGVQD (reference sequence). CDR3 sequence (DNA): TGCGCCAGCAACATGGACAGGAGCACAGATACGCAGTATTTT. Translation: CASNMDRSTDTQYF.

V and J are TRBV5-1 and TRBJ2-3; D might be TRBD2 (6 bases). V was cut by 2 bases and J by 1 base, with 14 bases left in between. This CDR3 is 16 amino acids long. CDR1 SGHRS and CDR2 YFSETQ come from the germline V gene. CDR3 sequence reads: CASSLGAASGTDTQYF. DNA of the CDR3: TGCGCCAGCAGCTTAGGGGCGGCTAGCGGCACAGATACGCAGTATTTT.

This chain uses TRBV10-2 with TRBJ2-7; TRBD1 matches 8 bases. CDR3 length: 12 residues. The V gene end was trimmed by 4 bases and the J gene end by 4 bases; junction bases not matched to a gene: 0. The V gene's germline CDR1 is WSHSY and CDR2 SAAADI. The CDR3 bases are TGCGCCAGCAGTGGACAGGGGTACGAGCAGTACTTC. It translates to CASSGQGYEQYF.

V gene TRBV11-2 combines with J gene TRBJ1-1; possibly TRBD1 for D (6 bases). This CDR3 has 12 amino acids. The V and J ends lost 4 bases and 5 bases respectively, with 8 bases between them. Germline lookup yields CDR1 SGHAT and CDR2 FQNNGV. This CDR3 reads CASSSDRTEAFF. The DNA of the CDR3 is TGTGCCAGCAGCTCCGACAGGACTGAAGCTTTCTTT.

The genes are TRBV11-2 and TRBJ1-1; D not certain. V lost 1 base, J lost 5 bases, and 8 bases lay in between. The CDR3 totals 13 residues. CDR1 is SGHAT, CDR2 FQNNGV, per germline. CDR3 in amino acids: CASSLGGVTEAFF. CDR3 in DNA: TGTGCCAGCAGCTTAGGAGGAGTAACTGAAGCTTTCTTT.

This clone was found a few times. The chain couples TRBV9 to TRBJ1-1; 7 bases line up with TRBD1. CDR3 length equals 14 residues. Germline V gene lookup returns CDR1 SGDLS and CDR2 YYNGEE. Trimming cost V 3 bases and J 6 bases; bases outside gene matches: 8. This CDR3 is CASSAQGYDPEAFF. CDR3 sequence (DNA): TGTGCCAGCAGCGCACAGGGGTATGACCCTGAAGCTTTCTTT.

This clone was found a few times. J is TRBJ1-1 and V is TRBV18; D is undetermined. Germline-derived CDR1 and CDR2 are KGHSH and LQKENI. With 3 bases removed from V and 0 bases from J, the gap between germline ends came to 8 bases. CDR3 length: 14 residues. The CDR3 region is CASSPETLNTEAFF. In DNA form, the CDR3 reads TGTGCCAGCTCACCCGAGACACTGAACACTGAAGCTTTCTTT.

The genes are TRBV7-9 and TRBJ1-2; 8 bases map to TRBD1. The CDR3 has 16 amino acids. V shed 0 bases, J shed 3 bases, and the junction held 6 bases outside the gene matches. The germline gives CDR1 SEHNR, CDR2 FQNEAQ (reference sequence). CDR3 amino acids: CASSLALAGGDYGYTF. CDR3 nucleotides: TGTGCCAGCAGCTTAGCGCTGGCAGGGGGCGACTATGGCTACACCTTC.

This CDR3 reads CASSLVGFGETQYF. The CDR3 nucleotides read TGCGCCAGCAGCTTGGTAGGCTTCGGGGAGACCCAGTACTTC. This chain joins TRBV5-1 and TRBJ2-5; D is ambiguous. V was cut by 0 bases and J by 5 bases, with 11 bases left in between. The germline CDR1 and CDR2 sequences are SGHRS and YFSETQ. The CDR3 extends over 14 amino acids.

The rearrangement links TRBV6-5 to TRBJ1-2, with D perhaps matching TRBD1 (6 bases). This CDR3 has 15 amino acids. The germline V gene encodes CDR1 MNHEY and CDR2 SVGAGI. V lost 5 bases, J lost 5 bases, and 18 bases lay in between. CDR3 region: CASSHIPRGSYGYTF. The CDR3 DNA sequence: TGTGCCAGCAGTCACATTCCCAGGGGATCTTATGGCTACACCTTC.

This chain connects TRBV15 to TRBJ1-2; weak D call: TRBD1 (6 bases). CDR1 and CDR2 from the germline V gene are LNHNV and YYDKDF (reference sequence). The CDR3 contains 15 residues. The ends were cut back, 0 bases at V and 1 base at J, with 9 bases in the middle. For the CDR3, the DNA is TGTGCCACCAGCAGAGATTACAGGGATAACTATGGCTACACCTTC. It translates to CATSRDYRDNYGYTF.

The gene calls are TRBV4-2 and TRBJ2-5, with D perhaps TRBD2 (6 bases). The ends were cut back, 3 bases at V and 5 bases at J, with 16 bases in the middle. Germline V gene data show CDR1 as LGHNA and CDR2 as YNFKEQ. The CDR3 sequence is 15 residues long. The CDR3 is CASSQARDSQETQYF. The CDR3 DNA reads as TGTGCCAGCAGCCAGGCCCGGGACTCTCAGGAGACCCAGTACTTC.

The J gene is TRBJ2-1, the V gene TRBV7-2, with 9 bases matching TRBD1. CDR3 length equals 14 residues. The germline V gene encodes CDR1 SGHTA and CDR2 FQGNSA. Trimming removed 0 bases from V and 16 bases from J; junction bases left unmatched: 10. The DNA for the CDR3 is TGTGCCAGCAGCTTAGCGATAGCCGGGACAGGGAACTTCTTC. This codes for CASSLAIAGTGNFF.

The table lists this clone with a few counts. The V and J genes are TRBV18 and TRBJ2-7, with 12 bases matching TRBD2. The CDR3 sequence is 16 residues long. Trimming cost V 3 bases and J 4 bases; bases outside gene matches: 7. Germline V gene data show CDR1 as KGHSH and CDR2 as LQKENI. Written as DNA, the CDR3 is TGTGCCAGCTCACCTACTAGCGGGAGGAGATCGTACGAGCAGTACTTC. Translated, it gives CASSPTSGRRSYEQYF.